These 9 T cell receptor beta chains were sequenced from one sample in a study of response to subunit inactivated influenza vaccine (dated by TCRdb to 2017 to 2018). Library construction relied on RT-PCR. Data came from an Illumina HiSeq 2500. Using fastp trimming at Q25 and MiXCR clonotype assembly, TCRdb reanalyzed the public sequencing data and kept in-frame beta chains. Every CDR3 protein is listed once, alongside the most common genes and DNA of its rows. The sample table lists fewer than 350,000 distinct CDR3 sequences, 21% of them with a count of one. About a tenth of the sample is in the top ten clones. The material was PBMCs from blood, obtained less than 22 months after vaccination. The origin of the receptors is a man between 50 and 69 years old who received an inactivated influenza vaccine. Donor details come from another sample of the same person, matched by shared clones.

Only a few counts were recorded for this clonotype. The chain carries TRBV2 and TRBJ1-2; 7 bases are shared with TRBD1. CDR1 and CDR2 from the germline V gene are SNHLY and FYNNEI. The junction had 5 bases not matched to a gene; V was cut back by 4 bases and J by 3 bases. The CDR3 is 14 residues long. Here the CDR3 DNA reads TGTGCCAGCAGTGGGACAGGCGCAGACTATGGCTACACCTTC. Encoded protein: CASSGTGADYGYTF.

V usage is TRBV6-2 or TRBV6-3 and J usage is TRBJ2-1; D tentatively fits TRBD1 or TRBD2 (5 bases each). V gave up 11 bases and J gave up 4 bases, with 21 bases separating them. Germline V gene lookup returns CDR1 MNHEY and CDR2 SVGEGT. The CDR3 contains 15 residues. The CDR3 DNA is TGTGCCGGCGAGATTGAGGGGAATTGGTACAATGAGCAGTTCTTC. Residues: CAGEIEGNWYNEQFF.

The genes are TRBV19 and TRBJ1-5, with a weak D call TRBD1 (6 bases). The CDR3 is made up of 18 amino acids. Deletions cut 1 base from V and 5 bases from J, with 21 bases between. CDR1 is LNHDA and CDR2 is SQIVND in the germline V gene (reference sequence). DNA for the CDR3: TGTGCCAGTAGTATAGGCCAGGGGCCAGCTATTGTGGATCAGCCCCAGCATTTT. It codes for CASSIGQGPAIVDQPQHF.

The chain joins TRBV7-6 to TRBJ2-2, with D uncertain. The CDR3 contains 16 residues. Deletions cut 3 bases from V and 0 bases from J, with 11 bases between. Per the germline V gene, CDR1 is SGHVS and CDR2 is FNYEAQ. The CDR3 sequence is CASSLETAANTGELFF. The DNA for the CDR3 is TGTGCCAGCAGCTTGGAAACAGCCGCGAACACCGGGGAGCTGTTTTTT.

This clonotype came up many times. The chain uses TRBV9 and TRBJ1-6; possible D gene TRBD1, 6 bases. Germline V gene sequence: CDR1 SGDLS, CDR2 YYNGEE. This CDR3 has 14 amino acids. V gave up 3 bases and J gave up 8 bases, with 12 bases separating them. The CDR3 region is CASSGTGYDSPLHF. CDR3 DNA: TGTGCCAGCAGCGGCACAGGGTACGATTCACCCCTCCACTTT. The complete variable domain, with remaining parts taken from reference TRBV9 and TRBJ1-6, reads DSGVTQTPKHLITATGQRVTLRCSPRSGDLSVYWYQQSLDQGLQFLIQYYNGEERAKGNILERFSAQQFPDLHSELNLSSLELGDSALYFCASSGTGYDSPLHFGNGTRLTVT.

Ten or more counts support this clonotype. CDR3 bases: TGCAGCGTTGAATCCTCGGGACTCTATGGCTACACCTTC. This sequence encodes CSVESSGLYGYTF. This chain connects TRBV29-1 to TRBJ1-2; possible D gene TRBD1, 5 bases. Per germline, CDR1 SQVTM and CDR2 ANQGSEA. V was cut by 2 bases and J by 4 bases, with 11 bases left in between. The CDR3 totals 13 residues.

This clonotype has a handful of counts. The rearrangement uses TRBV7-8 and TRBJ1-1; no clear D. Germline CDR1 reads SGHVS; CDR2 reads FQNEAQ. The V and J ends lost 5 bases and 5 bases respectively, with 12 bases between them. The CDR3 sequence is 13 residues long. CDR3 DNA: TGTGCCAGCAGCCGTACTTTGGTTACTGAAGCTTTCTTT. As protein: CASSRTLVTEAFF.

Only one count was recorded for this clonotype. V is TRBV29-1 and J is TRBJ2-5; unclear D gene. The CDR3 is 10 residues long. V lost 4 bases and J lost 3, with 3 bases in between. The germline V gene has CDR1 SQVTM and CDR2 ANQGSEA. CDR3 protein: CSVGEETQYF. The CDR3 nucleotides are TGCAGCGTTGGGGAAGAGACCCAGTACTTC.

Notes on this clonotype: One base away lies a much larger clone, so this may be a sequencing read error. The rearrangement links TRBV12-3 or TRBV12-4 to TRBJ1-1, with 8 bases matching TRBD1. The V gene end was trimmed by 2 bases and the J gene end by 11 bases; junction bases not matched to a gene: 16. The CDR3 is 16 amino acids. The CDR3 region is CASSLMGSGGAGRAFF. The CDR3 DNA sequence: TGTGCCAGCAGTTTAATGGGGTCAGGGGGCGCCGGTCGCGCTTTCTTT.